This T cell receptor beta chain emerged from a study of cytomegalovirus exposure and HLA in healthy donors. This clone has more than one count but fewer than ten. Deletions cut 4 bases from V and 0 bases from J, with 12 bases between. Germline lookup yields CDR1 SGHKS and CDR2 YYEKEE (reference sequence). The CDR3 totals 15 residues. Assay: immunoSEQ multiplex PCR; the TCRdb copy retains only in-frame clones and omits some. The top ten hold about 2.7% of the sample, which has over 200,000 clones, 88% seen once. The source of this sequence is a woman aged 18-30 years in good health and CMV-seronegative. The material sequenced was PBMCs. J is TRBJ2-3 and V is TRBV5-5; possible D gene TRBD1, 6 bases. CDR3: CASSTGPSSTDTQYF. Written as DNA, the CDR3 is TGTGCCAGCAGCACAGGGCCGTCCAGCACAGATACGCAGTATTTT.